The rows below give T cell receptor beta chains drawn from one sample of a study of vaccination and CD4 T cells after COVID-19. Each CDR3 protein is one row after TCRdb ran MiXCR on the PCR reads. The table has some 7,800 distinct CDR3 sequences, about 31% seen once. The antigens of these receptors remain unknown. What was sequenced was CD4+ T cells from blood, cultured in vitro. Source of these receptors: a human donor in good health. The CDR3 runs from the conserved cysteine through the conserved F or W. The D gene is left open where the match is weak. Only some rows state a clone size, as once, few, many or a class for expanded clones.

>TRBJ2-2|TRBV20-1|.|.
CSARDRRFTGELFF
TGCAGTGCTAGAGACAGGCGATTCACCGGGGAGCTGTTTTTT
>TRBJ2-7|TRBV18|.|.
CASSPVPGHAVYEQYF
TGTGCCAGCTCACCGGTCCCGGGGCATGCTGTCTACGAGCAGTACTTC
>TRBJ2-2|TRBV18|.|.
CASSRRAANTGELFF
TGTGCCAGCTCACGGAGGGCAGCGAACACCGGGGAGCTGTTTTTT
>TRBJ2-1|TRBV20-1|.|.
CSASDFRYNEQFF
TGCAGTGCTAGTGACTTCAGATACAATGAGCAGTTCTTC
>TRBJ2-7|TRBV28|once|.
CASTVERLNEQYF
TGTGCCAGCACCGTCGAACGCCTGAACGAGCAGTACTTC
>TRBJ1-5|TRBV6-1|.|.
CASSVSQGFNQPQHF
TGTGCCAGCAGTGTCAGCCAGGGGTTCAATCAGCCCCAGCATTTT
>TRBJ2-7|TRBV28|.|TRBD1
CASRQGASGEQYF
TGTGCCAGCAGACAGGGGGCTTCTGGTGAGCAGTACTTC
>TRBJ2-5|TRBV2|few|.
CASSEYEGETQYF
TGTGCCAGCAGTGAATACGAGGGGGAGACCCAGTACTTC
>TRBJ1-1|TRBV19|few|.
CASSMAGGTEAFF
TGTGCCAGTAGTATGGCTGGGGGGACTGAAGCTTTCTTT
>TRBJ2-3|TRBV5-1|.|TRBD2
CASSWTSGTDTQYF
TGCGCCAGCAGTTGGACTAGCGGAACAGATACGCAGTATTTT
>TRBJ1-3|TRBV7-8|.|.
CASSLAFVTGNTIYF
TGTGCCAGCAGCTTAGCGTTTGTTACTGGAAACACCATATATTTT
>TRBJ2-5|TRBV20-1|.|TRBD2
CSARVTSGQETQYF
TGCAGTGCTAGAGTAACTAGCGGGCAAGAGACCCAGTACTTC
>TRBJ2-3|TRBV18|few|TRBD2
CASSPRTSGSTDTQYF
TGTGCCAGCTCACCACGGACTAGCGGGAGCACAGATACGCAGTATTTT
>TRBJ1-2|TRBV28|.|.
CASSLRLYGYTF
TGTGCCAGCAGTTTAAGACTCTATGGCTACACCTTC
>TRBJ2-7|TRBV27|.|TRBD2
CASSSLREGFREQYF
TGTGCCAGCAGTTCACTCCGGGAGGGGTTTCGCGAGCAGTACTTC
>TRBJ2-7|TRBV6-1|.|.
CASSRYSGTYEQYF
TGTGCCAGCAGCCGATATAGCGGTACCTACGAGCAGTACTTC
>TRBJ2-5|TRBV9|.|.
CASSVESWGETQYF
TGTGCCAGCAGCGTAGAGAGCTGGGGAGAGACCCAGTACTTC
>TRBJ2-1|TRBV6-5|.|.
CASSYPRGGEYQHEQFF
TGTGCCAGCAGTTACCCGAGGGGGGGCGAATATCAACATGAGCAGTTCTTC
>TRBJ2-3|TRBV28|.|.
CASGGQALGTDTQYF
TGTGCCAGTGGGGGGCAGGCCCTAGGGACAGATACGCAGTATTTT
>TRBJ1-1|TRBV5-1|.|.
CASSLGGDTEAFF
TGCGCCAGCAGCTTGGGCGGGGACACTGAAGCTTTCTTT
>TRBJ2-2|TRBV11-3|.|.
CASSPAAGGDTGELFF
TGTGCCAGCAGCCCGGCGGCAGGGGGGGACACCGGGGAGCTGTTTTTT
>TRBJ2-2|TRBV7-2|.|.
CASSISGDYGELFF
TGTGCCAGCAGCATATCAGGGGATTACGGGGAGCTGTTTTTT
>TRBJ2-7|TRBV18|.|TRBD1
CASSPGTGEYF
TGTGCCAGCTCACCCGGGACAGGGGAATACTTC
>TRBJ2-7|TRBV20-1|.|TRBD1
CSASQGAQPDEQYF
TGCAGTGCTTCACAGGGGGCACAACCGGACGAGCAGTACTTC
>TRBJ2-7|TRBV20-1|few|.
CSARREEQYF
TGCAGTGCTAGGAGGGAAGAGCAGTACTTC
>TRBJ1-2|TRBV24-1|.|.
CATSDSEHYGYTF
TGTGCCACCAGTGATTCGGAGCACTATGGCTACACCTTC
>TRBJ2-7|TRBV6-1|few|.
CASRLATYEQYF
TGTGCCAGCAGGTTAGCGACCTACGAGCAGTACTTC
>TRBJ1-2|TRBV7-9|.|.
CASSLGAANYGYTF
TGTGCCAGCAGCTTAGGTGCAGCTAACTATGGCTACACCTTC
>TRBJ2-2|TRBV7-2|.|TRBD1
CASSRDRVDTGELFF
TGTGCCAGCAGCCGAGACAGGGTAGACACCGGGGAGCTGTTTTTT
>TRBJ2-1|TRBV6-1|.|TRBD2
CASKSAGGPYNEQFF
TGTGCCAGCAAATCAGCGGGAGGGCCTTACAATGAGCAGTTCTTC
>TRBJ2-5|TRBV20-1|.|.
CSASPLETQYF
TGCAGTGCCTCTCCCCTCGAGACCCAGTACTTC
>TRBJ2-7|TRBV6-5|few|.
CASSYSLAQWSEQYF
TGTGCCAGCAGTTACTCGCTGGCCCAGTGGAGCGAGCAGTACTTC
>TRBJ1-2|TRBV6-1|.|TRBD1
CANREGQTHNYGYTF
TGTGCCAACAGAGAGGGACAGACCCATAACTATGGCTACACCTTC
>TRBJ1-1|TRBV27|.|.
CASSLSGLRLLNTEAFF
TGTGCCAGCAGTTTAAGCGGGCTCCGCTTGCTTAACACTGAAGCTTTCTTT
>TRBJ2-3|TRBV20-1|.|.
CSASDLYTDTQYF
TGCAGTGCTAGTGATCTTTACACAGATACGCAGTATTTT
>TRBJ1-5|TRBV25-1|few|.
CASSEFSGNQPQHF
TGTGCCAGCAGTGAATTTTCCGGCAATCAGCCCCAGCATTTT
>TRBJ2-1|TRBV6-1|.|TRBD2
CASTPGTSGRLGASNEQFF
TGTGCCAGCACCCCCGGGACTAGCGGGAGGCTGGGTGCGAGCAATGAGCAGTTCTTC
>TRBJ2-2|TRBV27|.|.
CASRPDRANTGELFF
TGTGCCAGCAGACCGGACCGCGCGAACACCGGGGAGCTGTTTTTT
>TRBJ2-4|TRBV7-2|.|.
CASSSSHRSGIAKNIQYF
TGTGCCAGCAGCTCGAGCCACCGGTCGGGAATAGCCAAAAACATTCAGTACTTC
>TRBJ2-7|TRBV30|.|TRBD1
CASDRASSEQYF
TGTGCCTCGGACAGGGCTTCTTCCGAGCAGTACTTC